These T cell receptor beta chains were read from a single sample in a study of cytomegalovirus exposure and HLA in healthy donors. TCRdb's copy holds only in-frame clones and misses some; the assay was immunoSEQ multiplex PCR. The sample includes about 150,000 clones, about 87% of them seen just once. The sample consisted of PBMCs. All receptors come from a woman aged 25 to 39 in good health and CMV-seronegative. CDR3s include the opening cysteine and the closing phenylalanine or tryptophan. The D gene is left open where the match is weak.

13,TRBJ1-5,TRBV7-2,-,CASSSGRDQPQHF
19,TRBJ2-3,TRBV5-6,TRBD2,CASSLEAVLGSGSTDTQYF
15,TRBJ1-1,TRBV5-1,-,CASSLVGGMSTEAFF
14,TRBJ2-5,TRBV28,TRBD1,CASSSGQYKETQYF
15,TRBJ2-1,TRBV7-2,TRBD2,CASSLQASGRGEQFF
17,TRBJ2-5,TRBV9,TRBD1,CASSNPGTASFQETQYF
16,TRBJ2-4,TRBV5-6,-,CASSQTGTPAKNIQYF
16,TRBJ2-1,TRBV10-3,TRBD1,CAISSRMDRGVDEQFF
20,TRBJ2-3,TRBV4-2,TRBD2,CASSRQEKRGLAGEGDTQYF
14,TRBJ1-4,TRBV5-1,TRBD1,CASSPGGVGEKLFF
15,TRBJ1-1,TRBV5-4,TRBD1,CASSLAGGWNTEAFF
16,TRBJ1-1,TRBV5-5,-,CASRSGGSNLNTEAFF
15,TRBJ2-3,TRBV5-1,-,CASSLGGTATDTQYF
14,TRBJ1-2,TRBV5-4,TRBD1,CASSEGQGAYGYTF
14,TRBJ2-2,TRBV28,-,CASSLDTNTGELFF